The clone carrying this T cell receptor beta chain was counted a single time. What it binds is not known. V shed 1 base, J shed 2 bases, and the junction held 5 bases outside the gene matches. Germline loops: CDR1 LGHNT, CDR2 FRNRAP. This CDR3 contains 16 residues. The table came from immunoSEQ multiplex PCR; TCRdb's copy has only in-frame clones and leaves some out. The sample holds around 99,000 clones; about 93% are singletons and the top ten take 1.5% to 2%. The data originate from a study of graft-versus-host responses after intestinal transplantation. Whole-study results and caveats: Some patients had graft-donor T cell macrochimerism. In their allografts, the ratios of graft-versus-host to host-versus-graft T cell clones were high.

Sequencing was performed on unstimulated CD8+ T cells sorted from spleen or lymph node cells, taken before intestinal transplant. This sequence joins TRBV12-5 and TRBJ2-3; TRBD1 aligns across 8 bases. This TCR was recovered from a human donor who received an intestinal transplant. CDR3 bases: TGTGCTAGTGGTTTGGCCCAGACAGGGGACACAGATACGCAGTATTTT. It is translated as CASGLAQTGDTDTQYF.